Shown below are 2 T cell receptor beta chains from a single sample sequenced in a study of blood T cell repertoires in COVID-19. Only in-frame clones appear in the TCRdb table, and some are missing; sequencing was by immunoSEQ multiplex PCR. The sample holds under 250,000 clones; 83% are singletons and the top ten take about 4.8%. Sequenced: PBMCs or T cells enriched from blood (not recorded which). The receptors stem from a woman in her 50s who had been exposed to COVID-19.

CDR3 amino acids: CASSQARDYGYTF. The CDR3 DNA sequence: TGCGCCAGCAGCCAAGCCAGGGACTATGGCTACACCTTC. The V and J genes are TRBV4-3 and TRBJ1-2; perhaps TRBD1 as D (5 bases). The germline gives CDR1 LGHNA, CDR2 YSLEER. This CDR3 spans 13 amino acids. V was clipped by 1 base and J by 3 bases, with 6 bases between them.

The chain joins TRBV7-6 to TRBJ1-1, with TRBD1 matching 7 bases. This CDR3 is built from 14 residues. Germline values: CDR1 SGHVS, CDR2 FNYEAQ. V trimming: 5 bases; J trimming: 4 bases; junction bases outside the gene matches: 7. CDR3 nucleotide sequence: TGTGCCAGCAGCCGACAGGGCCCGGGCACTGAAGCTTTCTTT. It encodes CASSRQGPGTEAFF.